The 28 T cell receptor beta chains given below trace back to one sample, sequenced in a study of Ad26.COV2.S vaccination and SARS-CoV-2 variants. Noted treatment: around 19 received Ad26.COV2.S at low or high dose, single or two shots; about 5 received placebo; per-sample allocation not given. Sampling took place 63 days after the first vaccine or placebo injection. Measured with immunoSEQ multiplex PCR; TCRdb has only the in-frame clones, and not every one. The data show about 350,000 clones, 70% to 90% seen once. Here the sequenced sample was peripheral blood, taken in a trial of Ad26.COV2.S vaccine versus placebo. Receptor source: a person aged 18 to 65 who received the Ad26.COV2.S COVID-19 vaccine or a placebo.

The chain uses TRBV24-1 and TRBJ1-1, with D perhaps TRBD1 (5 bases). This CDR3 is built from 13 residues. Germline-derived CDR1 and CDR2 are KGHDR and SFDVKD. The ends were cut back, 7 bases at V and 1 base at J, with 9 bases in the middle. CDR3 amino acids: CATRQTGNTEAFF. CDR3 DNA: TGTGCCACCAGGCAAACAGGGAACACTGAAGCTTTCTTT.

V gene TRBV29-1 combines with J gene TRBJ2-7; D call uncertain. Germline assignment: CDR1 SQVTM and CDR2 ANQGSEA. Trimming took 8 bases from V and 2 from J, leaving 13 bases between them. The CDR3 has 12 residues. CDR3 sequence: CSFRLGPYEQYF. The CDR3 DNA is TGCAGCTTCAGGTTGGGCCCCTACGAGCAGTACTTC.

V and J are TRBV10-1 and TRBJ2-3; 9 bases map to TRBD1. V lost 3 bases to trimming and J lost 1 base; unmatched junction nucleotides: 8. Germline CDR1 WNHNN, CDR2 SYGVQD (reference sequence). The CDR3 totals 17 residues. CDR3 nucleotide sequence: TGCGCCAGCAGTGACCGCCTCCGGGACAGGGGCACAGATACGCAGTATTTT. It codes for CASSDRLRDRGTDTQYF.

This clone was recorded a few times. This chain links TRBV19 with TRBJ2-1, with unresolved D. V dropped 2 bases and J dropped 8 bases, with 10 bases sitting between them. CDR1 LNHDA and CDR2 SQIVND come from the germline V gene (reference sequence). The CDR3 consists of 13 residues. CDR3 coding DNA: TGTGCCAGTAGTATACTGACTCAGGATGAGCAGTTCTTC. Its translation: CASSILTQDEQFF.

The CDR3 DNA reads TGTGCCAGCAGCTTGTACAGGGATTCACCCCTCCACTTT. Encoded protein: CASSLYRDSPLHF. The V gene is TRBV7-2, the J gene TRBJ1-6; tentatively, D is TRBD1 (6 bases). V was trimmed by 3 bases and J by 8 bases, leaving 8 bases between them. CDR3 size: 13 residues. Germline V lookup: CDR1 SGHTA, CDR2 FQGNSA.

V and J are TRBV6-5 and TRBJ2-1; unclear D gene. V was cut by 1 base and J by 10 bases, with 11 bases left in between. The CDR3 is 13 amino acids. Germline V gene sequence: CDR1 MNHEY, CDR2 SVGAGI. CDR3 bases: TGTGCCAGCAGTTACTTCAGATCCCGAGAGCAGTTCTTC. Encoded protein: CASSYFRSREQFF.

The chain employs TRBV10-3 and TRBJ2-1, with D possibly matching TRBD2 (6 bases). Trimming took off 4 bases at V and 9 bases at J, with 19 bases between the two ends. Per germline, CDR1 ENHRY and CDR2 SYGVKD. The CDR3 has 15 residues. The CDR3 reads CAISGRGLAGAEQFF. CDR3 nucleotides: TGTGCCATCAGTGGACGGGGACTGGCAGGAGCTGAGCAGTTCTTC.

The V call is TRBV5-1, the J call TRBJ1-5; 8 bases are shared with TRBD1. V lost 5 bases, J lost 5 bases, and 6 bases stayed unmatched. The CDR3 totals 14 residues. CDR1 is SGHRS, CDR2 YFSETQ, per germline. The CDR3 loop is CASSPGQGDQPQHF. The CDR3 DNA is TGCGCCAGCAGTCCTGGACAGGGCGATCAGCCCCAGCATTTT. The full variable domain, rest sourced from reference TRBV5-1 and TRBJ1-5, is KAGVTQTPRYLIKTRGQQVTLSCSPISGHRSVSWYQQTPGQGLQFLFEYFSETQRNKGNFPGRFSGRQFSNSRSEMNVSTLELGDSALYLCASSPGQGDQPQHFGDGTRLSIL.

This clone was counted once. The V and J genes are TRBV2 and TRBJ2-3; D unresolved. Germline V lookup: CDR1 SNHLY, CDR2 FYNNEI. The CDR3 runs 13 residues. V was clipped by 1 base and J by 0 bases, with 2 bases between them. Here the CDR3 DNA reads TGTGCCAGCAGTGAAGTCAGCACAGATACGCAGTATTTT. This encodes CASSEVSTDTQYF.

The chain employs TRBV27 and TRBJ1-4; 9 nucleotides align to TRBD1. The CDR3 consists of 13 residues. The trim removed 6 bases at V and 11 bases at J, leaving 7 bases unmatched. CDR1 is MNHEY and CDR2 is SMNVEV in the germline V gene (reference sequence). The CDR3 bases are TGTGCCAGCAGGGGGACAGGGAGTCAGAAACTGTTTTTT. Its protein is CASRGTGSQKLFF.

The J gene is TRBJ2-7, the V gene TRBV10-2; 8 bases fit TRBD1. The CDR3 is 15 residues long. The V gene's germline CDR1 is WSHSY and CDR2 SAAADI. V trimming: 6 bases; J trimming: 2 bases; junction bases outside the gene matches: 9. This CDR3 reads CASRAAGGQAYEQYF. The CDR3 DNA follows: TGCGCCAGCAGAGCCGCAGGGGGACAGGCCTACGAGCAGTACTTC.

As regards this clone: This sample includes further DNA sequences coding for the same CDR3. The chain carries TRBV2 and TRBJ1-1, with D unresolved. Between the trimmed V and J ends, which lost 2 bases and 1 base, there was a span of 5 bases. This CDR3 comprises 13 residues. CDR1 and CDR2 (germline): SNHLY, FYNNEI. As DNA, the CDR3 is TGTGCCAGCAGTGAATCTGGGAACACTGAAGCTTTCTTT. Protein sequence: CASSESGNTEAFF.

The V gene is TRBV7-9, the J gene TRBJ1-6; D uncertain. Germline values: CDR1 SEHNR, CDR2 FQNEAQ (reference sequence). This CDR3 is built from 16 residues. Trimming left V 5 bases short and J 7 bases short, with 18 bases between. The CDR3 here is CASSLFDGVGNSPLHF. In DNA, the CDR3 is TGTGCCAGCAGCCTCTTCGACGGGGTCGGGAATTCACCCCTCCACTTT.

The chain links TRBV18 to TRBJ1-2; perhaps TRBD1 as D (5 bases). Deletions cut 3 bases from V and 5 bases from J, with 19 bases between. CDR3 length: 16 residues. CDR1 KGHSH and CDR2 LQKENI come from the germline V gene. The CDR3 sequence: CASSPETEPLLYGYTF. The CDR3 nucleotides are TGTGCCAGCTCACCTGAGACAGAGCCCTTGCTATATGGCTACACCTTC.

CDR3 loop: CASSPEGADTGELFF. The CDR3, as DNA: TGTGCCAGCAGCCCAGAGGGGGCTGACACCGGGGAGCTGTTTTTT. The V gene is TRBV3-1 (or the pseudogene TRBV3-2), the J gene TRBJ2-2, with TRBD1 matching 7 bases. V trimming: 4 bases; J trimming: 3 bases; junction bases outside the gene matches: 5. Germline V CDR1 and CDR2: LGHDT, YNNKEL (reference sequence). The CDR3 is 15 residues long.

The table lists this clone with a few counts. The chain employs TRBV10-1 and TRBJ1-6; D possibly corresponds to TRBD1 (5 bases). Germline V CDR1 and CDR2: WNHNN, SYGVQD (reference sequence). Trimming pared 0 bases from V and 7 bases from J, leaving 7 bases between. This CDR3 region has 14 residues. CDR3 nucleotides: TGCGCCAGCAGTGAGTCAGGGGAGAATTCACCCCTCCACTTT. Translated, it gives CASSESGENSPLHF.

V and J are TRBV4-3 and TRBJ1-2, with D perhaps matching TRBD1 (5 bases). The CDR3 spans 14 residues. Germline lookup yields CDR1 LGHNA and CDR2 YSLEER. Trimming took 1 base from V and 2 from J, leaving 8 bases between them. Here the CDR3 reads CASSQVPGNYGYTF. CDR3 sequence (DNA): TGCGCCAGCAGCCAAGTCCCAGGGAACTATGGCTACACCTTC.

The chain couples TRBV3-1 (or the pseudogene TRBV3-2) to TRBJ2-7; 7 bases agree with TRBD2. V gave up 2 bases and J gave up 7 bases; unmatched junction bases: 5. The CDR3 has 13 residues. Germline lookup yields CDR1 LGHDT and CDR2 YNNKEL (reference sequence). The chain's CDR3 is CASSQWTSGEQYF. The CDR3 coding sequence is TGTGCCAGCAGCCAATGGACTAGTGGGGAGCAGTACTTC.

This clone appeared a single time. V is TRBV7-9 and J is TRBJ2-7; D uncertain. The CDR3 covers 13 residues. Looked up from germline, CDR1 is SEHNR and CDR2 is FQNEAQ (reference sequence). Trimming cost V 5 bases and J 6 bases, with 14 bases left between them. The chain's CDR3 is CASSTLGLGEQYF. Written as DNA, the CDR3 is TGTGCCAGCAGCACCCTAGGGTTGGGCGAGCAGTACTTC.

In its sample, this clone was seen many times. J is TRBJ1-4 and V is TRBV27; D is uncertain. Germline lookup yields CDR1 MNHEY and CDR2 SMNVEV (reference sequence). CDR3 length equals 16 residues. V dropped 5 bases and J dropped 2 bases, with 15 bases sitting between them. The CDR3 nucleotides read TGTGCCAGCAGTAGGGCGTGGATAGGGACTAATGAAAAACTGTTTTTT. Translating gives CASSRAWIGTNEKLFF. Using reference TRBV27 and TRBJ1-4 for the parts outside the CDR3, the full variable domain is EAQVTQNPRYLITVTGKKLTVTCSQNMNHEYMSWYRQDPGLGLRQIYYSMNVEVTDKGDVPEGYKVSRKEKRNFPLILESPSPNQTSLYFCASSRAWIGTNEKLFFGSGTQLSVL.

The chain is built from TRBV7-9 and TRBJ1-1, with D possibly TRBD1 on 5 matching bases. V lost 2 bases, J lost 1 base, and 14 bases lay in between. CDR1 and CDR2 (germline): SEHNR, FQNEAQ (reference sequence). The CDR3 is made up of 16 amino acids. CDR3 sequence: CASSLPIQGGNTEAFF. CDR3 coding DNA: TGTGCCAGCAGCTTACCCATCCAGGGAGGGAACACTGAAGCTTTCTTT.

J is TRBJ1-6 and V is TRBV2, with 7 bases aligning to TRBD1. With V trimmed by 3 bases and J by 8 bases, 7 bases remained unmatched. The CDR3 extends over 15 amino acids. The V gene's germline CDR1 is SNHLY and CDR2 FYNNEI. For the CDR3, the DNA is TGTGCCAGCAGTGACGAGGGGGCAAAATATTCACCCCTCCACTTT. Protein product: CASSDEGAKYSPLHF. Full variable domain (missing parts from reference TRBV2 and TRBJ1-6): EPEVTQTPSHQVTQMGQEVILRCVPISNHLYFYWYRQILGQKVEFLVSFYNNEISEKSEIFDDQFSVERPDGSNFTLKIRSTKLEDSAMYFCASSDEGAKYSPLHFGNGTRLTVT.

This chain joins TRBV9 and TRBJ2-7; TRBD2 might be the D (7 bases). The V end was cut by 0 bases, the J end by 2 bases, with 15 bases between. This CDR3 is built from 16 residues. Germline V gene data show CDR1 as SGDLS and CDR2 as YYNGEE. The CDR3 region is CASSVVVRGATYEQYF. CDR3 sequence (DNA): TGTGCCAGCAGCGTAGTTGTCCGGGGGGCTACCTACGAGCAGTACTTC.

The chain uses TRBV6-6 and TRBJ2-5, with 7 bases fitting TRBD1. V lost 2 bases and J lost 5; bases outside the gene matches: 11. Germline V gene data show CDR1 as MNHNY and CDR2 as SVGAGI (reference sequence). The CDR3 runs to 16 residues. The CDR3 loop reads CASSYSLAGGQETQYF. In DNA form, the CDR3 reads TGTGCCAGCAGTTACAGTCTGGCAGGGGGTCAGGAGACCCAGTACTTC.

CDR3 coding DNA: TGTGCCAGCAGCCATAGGCCTACCTACGAGCAGTACTTC. It translates to CASSHRPTYEQYF. This chain links TRBV3-1 (or the pseudogene TRBV3-2) with TRBJ2-7; D gene ambiguous. V was trimmed by 3 bases and J by 2 bases, leaving 8 bases between them. In germline, CDR1 is LGHDT, CDR2 YNNKEL (reference sequence). The CDR3 runs to 13 residues.

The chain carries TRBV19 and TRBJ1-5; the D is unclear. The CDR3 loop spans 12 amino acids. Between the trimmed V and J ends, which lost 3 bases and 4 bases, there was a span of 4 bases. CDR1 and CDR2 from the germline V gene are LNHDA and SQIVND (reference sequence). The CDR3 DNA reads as TGTGCCAGTAGTATGAGAAATCAGCCCCAGCATTTT. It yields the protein CASSMRNQPQHF.

Here the CDR3 reads CASSFGKGTGAYEQYF. CDR3 DNA sequence: TGTGCCAGCAGCTTCGGAAAAGGGACAGGGGCCTACGAGCAGTACTTC. This chain uses TRBV5-6 with TRBJ2-7; TRBD1 agrees at 10 bases. The CDR3 sequence is 16 residues long. V shed 2 bases, J shed 2 bases, and the junction held 7 bases outside the gene matches. Germline V gene lookup returns CDR1 SGHDT and CDR2 YYEEEE. The variable domain in full, with the rest retrieved from reference TRBV5-6 and TRBJ2-7, is DAGVTQSPTHLIKTRGQQVTLRCSPKSGHDTVSWYQQALGQGPQFIFQYYEEEERQRGNFPDRFSGHQFPNYSSELNVNALLLGDSALYLCASSFGKGTGAYEQYFGPGTRLTVT.

The CDR3 DNA reads as TGTGCCAGCAGTTACTCTGGGGGGAATACGCAGTATTTT. It codes for CASSYSGGNTQYF. The V call is TRBV6-6, the J call TRBJ2-3, with D perhaps TRBD2 (6 bases). There are 13 residues in the CDR3. Per the germline V gene, CDR1 is MNHNY and CDR2 is SVGAGI (reference sequence). V dropped 0 bases and J dropped 7 bases, with 8 bases sitting between them.